This TCR beta chain originates from a study of CD8+CD57+ T cells in acquired aplastic anemia (dated 2018 in TCRdb). Broadly, across the study: Extracted DNA from sorted CD4+ and CD8+ cells averaged around 3.4 ug, ranging from 0.2 to 27.4 ug. Healthy donor samples averaged roughly 9.9 million reads for CD4+ and roughly 11 million for CD8+ cells. Summary of the overall study and its limitations: Some 30 CD8+ CDR3 sequences were shared between patients and controls but appeared highly expressed in patients and within their immunodominant clones. CD8+ Simpson's diversity did not differ significantly between patients and healthy controls (P=0.060).

In the study, sorted CD4+ and CD8+ blood T cells from patients with severe aplastic anemia and from healthy subjects underwent deep sequencing of TCR repertoires. Ficoll-Paque density gradient centrifugation was used to isolate peripheral blood mononuclear cells. Before DNA extraction, CD4+ and CD8+ T cells were sorted by FACS or by magnetic beads. Profiling of TCR beta VDJ combinations and CDR3 sequences used genomic DNA as the template. An Illumina HiSeq 2000 was used for TCR repertoire sequencing. In the source study's methods: Repertoires were assessed using TRBV/TRBJ rearrangement plots, CDR3 size and DJ length profiles, and Simpson's diversity index. The immunodominant clone was defined as the most abundant DNA sequence in deep sequencing data. CDR3 amino acid sequences were checked for sharing between subjects and were compared against published repertoires and the VDJdb database. Clones were called with MiXCR by TCRdb after fastp trimmed the public reads at Q25, and only in-frame beta chains were retained. Each entry merges the rows of one CDR3 protein and shows their most common DNA and genes. TCRdb's processing, not the authors', yielded these V and J calls. For this sample the table gives under 150,000 distinct CDR3 sequences, of which 41% were detected only once. The ten largest clones represent 7.5% to 9.5% of the sample.

This clonotype was seen more than once but under ten times. No antigen is known for it. Since a much larger clone is just one base distant, this may be a read error. Sequencing input: sorted CD4+, CD8+, or CD8+CD57+ T cells (not recorded which) from PBMCs. This TCR came from a human donor in good health, serving as a control.

CDR3 loop: CSASWGGGEKLFF. The DNA reads as follows: TGCAGTGCCAGTTGGGGAGGAGGTGAAAAACTGTTTTTT. The sequence links TRBV20-1 to TRBJ1-4; confidence is insufficient to name the D gene. V lost 6 bases and J lost 7 bases; the stretch between them is 15 bases long. CDR1 and CDR2, per the germline V gene (reference sequence), are DFQATT and SNEGSKA. Its CDR3 holds 13 amino acids, cysteine through phenylalanine. Left in the record is the CDR3 DNA by itself, 39 bases read in frame from the first base.